This T cell receptor beta chain was identified in a study of beta chain features in type 1 diabetes. Whole-study findings and limits: Shortening of TCRB CDR3s, moderate but significant, appeared in all four CD4+ subsets of Type 1 diabetes patients.

Per the germline V gene, CDR1 is ENHRY and CDR2 is SYGVKD. V was shortened by 8 bases and J by 3 bases, with 7 bases between the two germline ends. The CDR3 extends over 11 amino acids. About this clone: Its antigen remains unidentified.

Based on CD45RO/CCR7/CD25/CD127/CD95/CD27, CD4+ regulatory, stem cell-like memory, naive and central memory cells were sorted. TCRB transcripts that were expressed got sequenced, as all of the isolated RNA had been reverse transcribed. Measured with immunoSEQ multiplex PCR; TCRdb has only the in-frame clones, and not every one. The table has under 300,000 clones, just over 20% seen once. The chain is built from TRBV10-3 and TRBJ1-1; D is ambiguous. This clonotype was sampled from a woman between 40 and 55 years old with type 1 diabetes. Sequenced material: naive CD4+ T cells from blood. CDR3: CAIRRDTEAFF. CDR3 in DNA: TGTGCCATCCGGCGGGACACTGAAGCTTTCTTT.